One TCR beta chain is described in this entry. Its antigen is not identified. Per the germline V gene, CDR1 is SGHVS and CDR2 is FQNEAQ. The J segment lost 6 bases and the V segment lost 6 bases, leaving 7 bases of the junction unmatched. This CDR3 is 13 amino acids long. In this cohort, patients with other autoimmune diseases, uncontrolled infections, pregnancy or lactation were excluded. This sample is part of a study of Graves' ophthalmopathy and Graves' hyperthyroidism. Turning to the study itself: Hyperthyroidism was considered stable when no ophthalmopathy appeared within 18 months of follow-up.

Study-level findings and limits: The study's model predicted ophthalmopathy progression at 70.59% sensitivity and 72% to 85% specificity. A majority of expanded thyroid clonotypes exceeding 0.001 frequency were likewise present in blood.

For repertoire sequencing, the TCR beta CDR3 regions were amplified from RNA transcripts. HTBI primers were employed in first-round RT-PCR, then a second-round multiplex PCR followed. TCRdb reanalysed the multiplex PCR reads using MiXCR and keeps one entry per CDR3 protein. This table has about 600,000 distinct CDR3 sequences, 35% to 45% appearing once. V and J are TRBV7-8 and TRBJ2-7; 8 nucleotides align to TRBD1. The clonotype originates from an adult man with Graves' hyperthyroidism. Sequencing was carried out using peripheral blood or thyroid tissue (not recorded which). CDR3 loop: CASRAPTGGEQYF. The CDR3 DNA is TGTGCCAGCAGGGCACCCACAGGGGGCGAGCAGTACTTC.